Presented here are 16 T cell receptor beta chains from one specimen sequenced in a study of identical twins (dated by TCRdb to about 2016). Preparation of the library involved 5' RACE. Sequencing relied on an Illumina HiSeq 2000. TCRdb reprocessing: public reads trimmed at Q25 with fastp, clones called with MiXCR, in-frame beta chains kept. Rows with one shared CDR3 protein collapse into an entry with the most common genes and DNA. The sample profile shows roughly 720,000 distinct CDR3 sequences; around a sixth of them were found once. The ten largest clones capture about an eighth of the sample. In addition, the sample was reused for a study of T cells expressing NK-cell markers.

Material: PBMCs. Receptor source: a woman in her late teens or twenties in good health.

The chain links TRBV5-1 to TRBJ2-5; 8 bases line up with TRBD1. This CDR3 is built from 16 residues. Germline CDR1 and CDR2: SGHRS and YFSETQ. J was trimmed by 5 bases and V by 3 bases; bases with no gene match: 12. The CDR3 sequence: CASSSALTGGVETQYF. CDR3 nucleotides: TGCGCCAGCAGCTCCGCTCTCACAGGGGGTGTGGAGACCCAGTACTTC.

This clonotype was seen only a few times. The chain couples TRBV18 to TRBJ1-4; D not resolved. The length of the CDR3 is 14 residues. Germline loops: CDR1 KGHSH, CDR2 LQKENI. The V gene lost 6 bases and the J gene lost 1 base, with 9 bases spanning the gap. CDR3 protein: CASSPLGTNEKLFF. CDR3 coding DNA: TGTGCCAGCTCGCCCCTTGGAACTAATGAAAAACTGTTTTTT. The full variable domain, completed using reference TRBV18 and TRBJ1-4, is NAGVMQNPRHLVRRRGQEARLRCSPMKGHSHVYWYRQLPEEGLKFMVYLQKENIIDESGMPKERFSAEFPKEGPSILRIQQVVRGDSAAYFCASSPLGTNEKLFFGSGTQLSVL.

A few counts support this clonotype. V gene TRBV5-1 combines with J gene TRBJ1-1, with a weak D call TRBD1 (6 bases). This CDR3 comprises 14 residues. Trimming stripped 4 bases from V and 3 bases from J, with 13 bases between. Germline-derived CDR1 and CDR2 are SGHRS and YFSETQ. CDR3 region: CASSITPGDTEAFF. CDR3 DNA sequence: TGCGCCAGCAGCATCACTCCAGGGGACACTGAAGCTTTCTTT. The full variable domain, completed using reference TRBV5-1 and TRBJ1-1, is KAGVTQTPRYLIKTRGQQVTLSCSPISGHRSVSWYQQTPGQGLQFLFEYFSETQRNKGNFPGRFSGRQFSNSRSEMNVSTLELGDSALYLCASSITPGDTEAFFGQGTRLTVV.

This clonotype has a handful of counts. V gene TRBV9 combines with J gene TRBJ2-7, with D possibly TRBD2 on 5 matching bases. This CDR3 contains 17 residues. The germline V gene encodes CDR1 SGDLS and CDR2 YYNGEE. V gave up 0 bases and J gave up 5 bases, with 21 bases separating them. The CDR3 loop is CASSVGISRDTAHEQYF. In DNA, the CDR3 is TGTGCCAGCAGCGTAGGAATTTCGAGGGATACAGCCCACGAGCAGTACTTC.

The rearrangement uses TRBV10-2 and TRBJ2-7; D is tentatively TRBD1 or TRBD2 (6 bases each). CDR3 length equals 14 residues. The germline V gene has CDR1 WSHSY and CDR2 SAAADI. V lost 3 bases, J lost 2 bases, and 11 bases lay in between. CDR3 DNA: TGCGCCAGCAGTGAAGGGGGGTGGGCCTACGAGCAGTACTTC. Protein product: CASSEGGWAYEQYF.

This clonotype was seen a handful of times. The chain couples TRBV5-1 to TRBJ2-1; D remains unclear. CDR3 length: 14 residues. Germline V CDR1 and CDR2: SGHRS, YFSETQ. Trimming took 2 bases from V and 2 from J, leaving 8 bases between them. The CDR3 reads CASSLGDTYNEQFF. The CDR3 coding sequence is TGCGCCAGCAGCTTAGGTGACACCTACAATGAGCAGTTCTTC.

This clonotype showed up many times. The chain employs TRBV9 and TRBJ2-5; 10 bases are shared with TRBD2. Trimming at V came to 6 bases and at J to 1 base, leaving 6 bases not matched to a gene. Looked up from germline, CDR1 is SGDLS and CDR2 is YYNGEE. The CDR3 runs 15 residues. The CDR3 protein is CASTSGLAVQETQYF. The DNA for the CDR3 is TGTGCCAGCACCTCTGGACTAGCGGTCCAAGAGACCCAGTACTTC.

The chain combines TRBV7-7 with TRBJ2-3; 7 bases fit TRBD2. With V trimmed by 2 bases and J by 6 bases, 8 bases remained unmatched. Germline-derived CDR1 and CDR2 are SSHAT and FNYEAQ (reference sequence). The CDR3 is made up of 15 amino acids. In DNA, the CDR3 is TGTGCCAGCAGCTTAACGCTAGCGGAGATGGATACGCAGTATTTT. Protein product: CASSLTLAEMDTQYF.

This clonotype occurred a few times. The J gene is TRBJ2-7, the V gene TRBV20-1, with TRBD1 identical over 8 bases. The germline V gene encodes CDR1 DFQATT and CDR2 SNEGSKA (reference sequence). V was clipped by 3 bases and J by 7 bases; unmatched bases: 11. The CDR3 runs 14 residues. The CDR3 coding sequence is TGCAGTGCTAGGTCACGGACAGGGATCGGGGAGCAGTACTTC. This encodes CSARSRTGIGEQYF.

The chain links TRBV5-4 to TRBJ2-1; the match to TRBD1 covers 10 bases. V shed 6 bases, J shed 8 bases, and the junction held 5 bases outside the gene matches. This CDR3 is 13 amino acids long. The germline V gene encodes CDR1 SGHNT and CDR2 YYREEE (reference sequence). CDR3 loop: CASNRDRGDEQFF. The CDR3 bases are TGTGCCAGCAACCGGGACAGGGGTGATGAGCAGTTCTTC.

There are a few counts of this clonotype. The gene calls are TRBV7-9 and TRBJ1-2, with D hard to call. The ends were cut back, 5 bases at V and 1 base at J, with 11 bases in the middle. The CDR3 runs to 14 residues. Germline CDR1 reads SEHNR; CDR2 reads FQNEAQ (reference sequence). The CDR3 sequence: CASSTRHHNYGYTF. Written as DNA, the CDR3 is TGTGCCAGCAGCACCCGACACCATAACTATGGCTACACCTTC.

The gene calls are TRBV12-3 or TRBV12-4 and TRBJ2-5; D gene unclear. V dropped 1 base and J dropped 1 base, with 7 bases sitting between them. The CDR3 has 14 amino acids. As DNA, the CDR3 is TGTGCCAGCAGTTTAGTTCAAGTCCAAGAGACCCAGTACTTC. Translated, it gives CASSLVQVQETQYF.

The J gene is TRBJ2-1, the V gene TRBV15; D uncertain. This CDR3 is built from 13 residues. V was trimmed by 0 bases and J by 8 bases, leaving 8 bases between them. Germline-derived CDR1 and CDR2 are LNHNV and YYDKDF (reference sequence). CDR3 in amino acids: CATSRDGRDEQFF. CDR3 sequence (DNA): TGTGCCACCAGCAGAGATGGGCGCGATGAGCAGTTCTTC. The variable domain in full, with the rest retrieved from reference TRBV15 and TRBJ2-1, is DAMVIQNPRYQVTQFGKPVTLSCSQTLNHNVMYWYQQKSSQAPKLLFHYYDKDFNNEADTPDNFQSRRPNTSFCFLDIRSPGLGDTAMYLCATSRDGRDEQFFGPGTRLTVL.

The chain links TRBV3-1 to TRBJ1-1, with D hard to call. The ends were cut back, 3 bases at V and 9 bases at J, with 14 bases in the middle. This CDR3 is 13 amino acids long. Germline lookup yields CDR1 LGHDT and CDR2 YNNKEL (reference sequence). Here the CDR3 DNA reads TGTGCCAGCAGCCATCTTGAAAGGAGGCAAGCTTTCTTT. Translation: CASSHLERRQAFF.

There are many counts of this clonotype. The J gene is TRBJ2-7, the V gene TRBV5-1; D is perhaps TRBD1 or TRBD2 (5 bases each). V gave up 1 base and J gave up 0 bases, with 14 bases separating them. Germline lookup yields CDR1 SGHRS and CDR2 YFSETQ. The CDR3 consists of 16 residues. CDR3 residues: CASSLSTGTVSYEQYF. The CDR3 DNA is TGCGCCAGCAGCTTGTCCACCGGGACGGTCTCCTACGAGCAGTACTTC.

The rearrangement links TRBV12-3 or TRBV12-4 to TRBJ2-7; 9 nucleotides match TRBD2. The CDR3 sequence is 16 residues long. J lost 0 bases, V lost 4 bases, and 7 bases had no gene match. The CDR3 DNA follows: TGTGCCAGCAGTTCGACGCGGGAGGGAATCTCCTACGAGCAGTACTTC. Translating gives CASSSTREGISYEQYF.